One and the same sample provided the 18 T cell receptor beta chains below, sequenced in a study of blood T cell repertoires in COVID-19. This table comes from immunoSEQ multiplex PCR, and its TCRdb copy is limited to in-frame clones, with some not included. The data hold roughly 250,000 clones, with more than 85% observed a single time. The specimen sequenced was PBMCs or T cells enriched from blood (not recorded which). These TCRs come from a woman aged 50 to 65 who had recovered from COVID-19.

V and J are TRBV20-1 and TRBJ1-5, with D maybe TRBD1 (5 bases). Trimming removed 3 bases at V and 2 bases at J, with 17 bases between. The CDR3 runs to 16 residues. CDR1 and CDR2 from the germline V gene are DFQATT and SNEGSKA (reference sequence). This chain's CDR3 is CSASPPGGSRNQPQHF. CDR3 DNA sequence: TGCAGTGCTAGTCCCCCGGGGGGGTCACGCAATCAGCCCCAGCATTTT.

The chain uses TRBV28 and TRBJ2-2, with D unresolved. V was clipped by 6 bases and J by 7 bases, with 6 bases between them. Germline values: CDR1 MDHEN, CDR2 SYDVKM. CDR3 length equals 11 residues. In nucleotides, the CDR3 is TGTGCCAGCAGACTGGTCGGGGAGCTGTTTTTT. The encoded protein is CASRLVGELFF.

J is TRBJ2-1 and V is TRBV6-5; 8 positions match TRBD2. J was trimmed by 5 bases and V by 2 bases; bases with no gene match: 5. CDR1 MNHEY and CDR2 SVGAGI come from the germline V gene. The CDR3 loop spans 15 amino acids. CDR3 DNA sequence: TGTGCCAGCAGTTACGGCAGCGGGAGTAACAATGAGCAGTTCTTC. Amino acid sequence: CASSYGSGSNNEQFF.

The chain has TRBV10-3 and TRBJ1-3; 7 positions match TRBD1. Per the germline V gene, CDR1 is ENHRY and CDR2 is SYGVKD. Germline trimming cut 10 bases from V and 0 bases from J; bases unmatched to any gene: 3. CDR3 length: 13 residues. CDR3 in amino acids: CATGTASGNTIYF. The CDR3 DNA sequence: TGTGCCACCGGGACAGCCTCTGGAAACACCATATATTTT.

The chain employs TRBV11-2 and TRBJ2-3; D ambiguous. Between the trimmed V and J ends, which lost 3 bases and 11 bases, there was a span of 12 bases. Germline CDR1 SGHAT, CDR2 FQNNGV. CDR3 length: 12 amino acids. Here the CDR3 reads CASSFFESVQYF. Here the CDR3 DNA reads TGTGCCAGCAGCTTTTTCGAGTCCGTGCAGTATTTT.

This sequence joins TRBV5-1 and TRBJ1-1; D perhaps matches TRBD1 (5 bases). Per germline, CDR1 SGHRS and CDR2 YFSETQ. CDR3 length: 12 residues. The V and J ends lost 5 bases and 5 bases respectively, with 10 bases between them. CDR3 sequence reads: CASSWRGTEAFF. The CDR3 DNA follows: TGCGCCAGCAGTTGGCGGGGGACTGAAGCTTTCTTT.

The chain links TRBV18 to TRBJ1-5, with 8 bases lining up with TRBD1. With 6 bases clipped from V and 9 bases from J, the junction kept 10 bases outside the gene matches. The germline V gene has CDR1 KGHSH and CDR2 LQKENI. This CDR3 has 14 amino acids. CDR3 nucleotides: TGTGCCAGCTCGGAACAGGGGGACGTGGGGCCCCAGCATTTT. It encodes CASSEQGDVGPQHF. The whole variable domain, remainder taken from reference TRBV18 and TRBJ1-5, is NAGVMQNPRHLVRRRGQEARLRCSPMKGHSHVYWYRQLPEEGLKFMVYLQKENIIDESGMPKERFSAEFPKEGPSILRIQQVVRGDSAAYFCASSEQGDVGPQHFGDGTRLSIL.

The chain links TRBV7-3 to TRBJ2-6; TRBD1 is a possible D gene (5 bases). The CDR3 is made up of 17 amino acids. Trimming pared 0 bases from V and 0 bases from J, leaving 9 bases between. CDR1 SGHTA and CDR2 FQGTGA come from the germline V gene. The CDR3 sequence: CASSLTSTVSGANVLTF. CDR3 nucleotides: TGTGCCAGCAGCTTAACATCGACAGTCTCTGGGGCCAACGTCCTGACTTTC.

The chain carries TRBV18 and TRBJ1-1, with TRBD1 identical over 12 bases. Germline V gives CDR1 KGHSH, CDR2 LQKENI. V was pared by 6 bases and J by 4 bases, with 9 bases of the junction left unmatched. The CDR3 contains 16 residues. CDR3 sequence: CASSGTGGKVGTEAFF. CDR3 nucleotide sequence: TGTGCCAGCTCCGGGACAGGGGGCAAGGTAGGCACTGAAGCTTTCTTT. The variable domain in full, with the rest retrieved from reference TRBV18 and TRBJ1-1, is NAGVMQNPRHLVRRRGQEARLRCSPMKGHSHVYWYRQLPEEGLKFMVYLQKENIIDESGMPKERFSAEFPKEGPSILRIQQVVRGDSAAYFCASSGTGGKVGTEAFFGQGTRLTVV.

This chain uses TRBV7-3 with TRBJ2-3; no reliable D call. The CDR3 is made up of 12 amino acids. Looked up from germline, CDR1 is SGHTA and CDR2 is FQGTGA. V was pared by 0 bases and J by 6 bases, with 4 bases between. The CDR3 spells CASSLTRDTQYF. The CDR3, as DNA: TGTGCCAGCAGCTTAACGAGGGATACGCAGTATTTT. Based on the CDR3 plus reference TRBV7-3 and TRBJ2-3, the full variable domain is GAGVSQTPSNKVTEKGKYVELRCDPISGHTALYWYRQSLGQGPEFLIYFQGTGAADDSGLPNDRFFAVRPEGSVSTLKIQRTERGDSAVYLCASSLTRDTQYFGPGTRLTVL.

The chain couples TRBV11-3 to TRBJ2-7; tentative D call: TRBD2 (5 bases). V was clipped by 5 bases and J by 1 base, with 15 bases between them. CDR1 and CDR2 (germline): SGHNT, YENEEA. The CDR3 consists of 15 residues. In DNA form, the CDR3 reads TGTGCCAGCAGCCCTTCCCCGGGATTTTCCTACGAGCAGTACTTC. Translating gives CASSPSPGFSYEQYF. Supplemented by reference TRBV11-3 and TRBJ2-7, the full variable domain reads EAGVVQSPRYKIIEKKQPVAFWCNPISGHNTLYWYLQNLGQGPELLIRYENEEAVDDSQLPKDRFSAERLKGVDSTLKIQPAELGDSAVYLCASSPSPGFSYEQYFGPGTRLTVT.

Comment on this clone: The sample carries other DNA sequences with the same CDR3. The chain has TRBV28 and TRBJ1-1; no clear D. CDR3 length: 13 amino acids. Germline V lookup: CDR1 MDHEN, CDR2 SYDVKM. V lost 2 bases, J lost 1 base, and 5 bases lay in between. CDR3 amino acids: CASSLPGNTEAFF. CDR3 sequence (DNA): TGTGCCAGCAGTTTACCAGGGAACACTGAAGCTTTCTTT.

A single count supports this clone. In DNA, the CDR3 is TGCGCCAGCAGCTCCATGAACTATGGCTACACCTTC. This translates into CASSSMNYGYTF. The chain joins TRBV5-1 to TRBJ1-2; D is undetermined. This CDR3 is built from 12 residues. The germline CDR1 and CDR2 sequences are SGHRS and YFSETQ. V was shortened by 3 bases and J by 2 bases, with 5 bases between the two germline ends.

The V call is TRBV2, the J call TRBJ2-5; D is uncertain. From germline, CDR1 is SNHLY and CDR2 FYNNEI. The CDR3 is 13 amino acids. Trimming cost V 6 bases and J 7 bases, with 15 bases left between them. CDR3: CASSRSLDGTQYF. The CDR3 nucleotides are TGTGCCAGCAGCCGGAGTCTAGACGGGACCCAGTACTTC.

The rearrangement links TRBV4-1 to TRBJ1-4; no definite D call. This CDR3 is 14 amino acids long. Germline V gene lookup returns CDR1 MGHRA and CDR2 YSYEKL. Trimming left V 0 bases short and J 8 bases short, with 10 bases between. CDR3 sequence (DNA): TGCGCCAGCAGCCAAGATCTAAGCAGGGAAAAACTGTTTTTT. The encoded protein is CASSQDLSREKLFF.

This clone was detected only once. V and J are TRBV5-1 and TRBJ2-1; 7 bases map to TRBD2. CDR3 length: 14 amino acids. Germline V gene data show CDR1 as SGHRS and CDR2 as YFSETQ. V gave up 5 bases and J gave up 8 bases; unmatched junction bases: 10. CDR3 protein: CASRREAPRDEQFF. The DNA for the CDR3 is TGCGCCAGCAGACGGGAGGCCCCTAGGGATGAGCAGTTCTTC.

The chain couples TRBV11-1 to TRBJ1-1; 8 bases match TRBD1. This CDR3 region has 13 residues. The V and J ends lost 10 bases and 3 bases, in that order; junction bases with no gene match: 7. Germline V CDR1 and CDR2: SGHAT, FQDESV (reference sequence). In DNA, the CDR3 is TGTGCCACGAAAGAGGACAGGGACACTGAAGCTTTCTTT. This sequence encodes CATKEDRDTEAFF.

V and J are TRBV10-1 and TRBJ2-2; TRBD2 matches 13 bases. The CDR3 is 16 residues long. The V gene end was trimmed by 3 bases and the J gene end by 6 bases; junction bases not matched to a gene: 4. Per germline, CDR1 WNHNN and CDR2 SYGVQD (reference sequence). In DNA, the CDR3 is TGCGCCAGCAGTGAACGACTAGCGGGAGGTCCCGGGGAGCTGTTTTTT. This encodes CASSERLAGGPGELFF.